This T cell receptor (beta chain) was captured in a study of blood T cell repertoires in COVID-19. Study-wide context: COVID-19 samples collected from the United States, Italy and Spain covered acute and convalescent phases. In each case, the material was cDNA or gDNA derived from T cells, B-cell-depleted T cells, or PBMCs.

The V segment lost 6 bases and the J segment 7 bases; nucleotides outside the gene matches: 10. This CDR3 comprises 15 residues. CDR1 and CDR2 (germline): MDHEN, SYDVKM. In the original analysis: Counts of nucleated cells, estimated from reference gene primer amplification, were obtained. Libraries were prepared by immunoSEQ multiplex PCR; TCRdb keeps only in-frame clonotypes and omits some of them. The V and J calls and the clone size are those of that table, but D and trimming were determined from the DNA. The profile shows 200,000 or so clones, under 85% of them singletons. Sequencing used peripheral blood. This sequence was found in a man between 60 and 70 years old with active or convalescent COVID-19. V and J are TRBV28 and TRBJ2-7; 12 bases fit TRBD1. DNA of the CDR3: TGTGCCAGCAGACCCCCGGGACAGGGGGCGCAAGAGCAGTACTTC. Translating it yields CASRPPGQGAQEQYF.